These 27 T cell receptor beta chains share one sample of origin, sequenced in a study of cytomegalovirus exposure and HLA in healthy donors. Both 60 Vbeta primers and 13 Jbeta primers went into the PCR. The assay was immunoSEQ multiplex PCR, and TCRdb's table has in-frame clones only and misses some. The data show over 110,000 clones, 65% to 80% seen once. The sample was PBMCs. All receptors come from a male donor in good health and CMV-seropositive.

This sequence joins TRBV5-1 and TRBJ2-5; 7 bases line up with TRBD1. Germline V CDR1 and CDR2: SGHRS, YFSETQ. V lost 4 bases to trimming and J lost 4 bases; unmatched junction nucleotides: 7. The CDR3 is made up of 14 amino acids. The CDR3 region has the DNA TGCGCCAGCAGCCAGAGACAGGGCGTAGAGACCCAGTACTTC. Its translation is CASSQRQGVETQYF.

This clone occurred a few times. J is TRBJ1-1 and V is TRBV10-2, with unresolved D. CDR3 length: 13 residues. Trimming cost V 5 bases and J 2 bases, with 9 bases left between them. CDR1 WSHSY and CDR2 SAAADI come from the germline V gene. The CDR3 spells CASSLDYNTEAFF. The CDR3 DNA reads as TGCGCCAGCAGTTTGGACTATAACACTGAAGCTTTCTTT.

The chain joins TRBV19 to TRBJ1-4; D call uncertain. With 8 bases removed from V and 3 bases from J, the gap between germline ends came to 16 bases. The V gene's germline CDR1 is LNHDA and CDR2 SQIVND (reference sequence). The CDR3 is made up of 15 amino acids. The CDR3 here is CASETVRGSNEKLFF. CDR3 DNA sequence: TGTGCCAGTGAGACTGTACGGGGTTCTAATGAAAAACTGTTTTTT.

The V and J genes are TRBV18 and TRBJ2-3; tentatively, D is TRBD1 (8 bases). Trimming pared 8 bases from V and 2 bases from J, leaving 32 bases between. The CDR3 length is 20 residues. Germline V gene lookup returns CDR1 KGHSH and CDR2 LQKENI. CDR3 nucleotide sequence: TGTGCCAGCACATTCACTTTGGCCAGGGGGCGCGGGGGCCCCACAGATACGCAGTATTTT. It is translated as CASTFTLARGRGGPTDTQYF.

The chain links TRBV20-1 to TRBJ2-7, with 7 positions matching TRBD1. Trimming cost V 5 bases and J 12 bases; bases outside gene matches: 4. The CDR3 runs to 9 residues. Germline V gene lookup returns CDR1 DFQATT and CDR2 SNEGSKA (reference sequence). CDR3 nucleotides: TGCAGTGCTTCGCACAGGGGGTACTTC. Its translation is CSASHRGYF.

Written as DNA, the CDR3 is TGTGCCAGCGTCACCGGGACAGGGTTCTACGAGCAGTACTTC. Protein product: CASVTGTGFYEQYF. V is TRBV28 and J is TRBJ2-7; 9 bases are shared with TRBD1. Germline V lookup: CDR1 MDHEN, CDR2 SYDVKM. CDR3 length equals 14 residues. Trimming at V came to 8 bases and at J to 3 bases, leaving 8 bases not matched to a gene.

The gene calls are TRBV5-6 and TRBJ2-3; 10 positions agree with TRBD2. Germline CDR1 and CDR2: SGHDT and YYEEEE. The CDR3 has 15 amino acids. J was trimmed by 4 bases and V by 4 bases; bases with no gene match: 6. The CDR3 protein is CASSPIAGGADTQYF. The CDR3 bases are TGTGCCAGCAGCCCGATAGCGGGAGGCGCAGATACGCAGTATTTT.

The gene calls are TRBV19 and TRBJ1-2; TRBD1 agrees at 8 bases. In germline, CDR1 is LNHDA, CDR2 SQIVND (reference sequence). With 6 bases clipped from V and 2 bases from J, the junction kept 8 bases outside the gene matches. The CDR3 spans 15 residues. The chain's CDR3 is CASSPGTGLNYGYTF. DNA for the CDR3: TGTGCCAGTAGCCCCGGGACAGGACTCAACTATGGCTACACCTTC.

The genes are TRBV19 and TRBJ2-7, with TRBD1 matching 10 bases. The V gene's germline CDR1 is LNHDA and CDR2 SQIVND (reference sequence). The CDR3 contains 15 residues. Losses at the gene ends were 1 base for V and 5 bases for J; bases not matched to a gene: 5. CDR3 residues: CASSIAVDRGHEQYF. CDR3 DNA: TGTGCCAGTAGTATAGCCGTCGACAGGGGGCACGAGCAGTACTTC.

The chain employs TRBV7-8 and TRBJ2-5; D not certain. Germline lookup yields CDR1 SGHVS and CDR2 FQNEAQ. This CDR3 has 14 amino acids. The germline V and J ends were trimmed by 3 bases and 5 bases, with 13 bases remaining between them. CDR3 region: CASSFYVPGETQYF. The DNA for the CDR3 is TGTGCCAGCAGCTTTTACGTTCCCGGGGAGACCCAGTACTTC. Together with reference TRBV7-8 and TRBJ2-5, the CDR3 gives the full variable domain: GAGVSQSPRYKVAKRGQDVALRCDPISGHVSLFWYQQALGQGPEFLTYFQNEAQLDKSGLPSDRFFAERPEGSVSTLKIQRTQQEDSAVYLCASSFYVPGETQYFGPGTRLLVL.

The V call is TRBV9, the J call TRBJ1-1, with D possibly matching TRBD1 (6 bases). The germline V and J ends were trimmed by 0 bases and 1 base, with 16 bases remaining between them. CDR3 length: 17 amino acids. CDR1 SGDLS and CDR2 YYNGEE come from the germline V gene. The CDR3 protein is CASSVEGEPRGNTEAFF. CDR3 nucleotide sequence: TGTGCCAGCAGCGTAGAGGGGGAGCCCCGGGGGAACACTGAAGCTTTCTTT.

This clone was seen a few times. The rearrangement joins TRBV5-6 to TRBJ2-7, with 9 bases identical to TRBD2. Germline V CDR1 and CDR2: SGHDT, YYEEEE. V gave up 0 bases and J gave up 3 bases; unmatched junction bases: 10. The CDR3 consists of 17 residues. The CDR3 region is CASSLVSSGANYYEQYF. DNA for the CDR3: TGTGCCAGCAGCTTGGTGTCTAGCGGGGCGAACTACTACGAGCAGTACTTC.

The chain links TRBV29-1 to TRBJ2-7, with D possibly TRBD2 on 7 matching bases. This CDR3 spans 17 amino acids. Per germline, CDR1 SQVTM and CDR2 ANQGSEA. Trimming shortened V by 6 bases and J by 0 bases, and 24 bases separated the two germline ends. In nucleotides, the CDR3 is TGCAGCGTCCAGGGGATACGGGGCCTAGCGGTCTCCTACGAGCAGTACTTC. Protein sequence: CSVQGIRGLAVSYEQYF.

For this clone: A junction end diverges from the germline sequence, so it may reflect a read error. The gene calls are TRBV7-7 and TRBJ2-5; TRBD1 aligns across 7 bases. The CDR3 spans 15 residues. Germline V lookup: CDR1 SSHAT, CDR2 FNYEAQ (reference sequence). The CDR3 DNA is TGTGCTAGCAGCTTAGTGGTCAGGGGGTCGGAGACCCAGTACTTC. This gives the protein CASSLVVRGSETQYF. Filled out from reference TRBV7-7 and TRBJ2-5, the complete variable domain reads GAGVSQSPRYKVTKRGQDVTLRCDPISSHATLYWYQQALGQGPEFLTYFNYEAQPDKSGLPSDRFSAERPEGSISTLTIQRTEQRDSAMYRCASSLVVRGSETQYFGPGTRLLVL.

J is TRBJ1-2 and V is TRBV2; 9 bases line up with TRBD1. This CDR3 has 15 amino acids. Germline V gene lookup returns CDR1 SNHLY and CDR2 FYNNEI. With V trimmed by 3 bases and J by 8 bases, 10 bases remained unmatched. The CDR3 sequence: CASSDGTGKEEGYTF. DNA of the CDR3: TGTGCCAGCAGTGACGGGACAGGGAAGGAAGAAGGCTACACCTTC.

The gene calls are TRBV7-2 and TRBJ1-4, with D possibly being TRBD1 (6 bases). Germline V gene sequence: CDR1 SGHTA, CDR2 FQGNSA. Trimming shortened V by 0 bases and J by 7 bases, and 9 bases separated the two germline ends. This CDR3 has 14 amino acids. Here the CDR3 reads CASSLAGGREKLFF. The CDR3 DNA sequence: TGTGCCAGCAGCTTAGCGGGGGGGCGTGAAAAACTGTTTTTT.

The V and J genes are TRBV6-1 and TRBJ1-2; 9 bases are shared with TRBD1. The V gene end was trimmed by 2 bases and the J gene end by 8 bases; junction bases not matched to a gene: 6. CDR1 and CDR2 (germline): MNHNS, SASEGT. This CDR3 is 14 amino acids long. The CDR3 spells CASSELFGTGGYTF. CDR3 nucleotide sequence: TGTGCCAGCAGTGAATTATTCGGGACAGGGGGCTACACCTTC.

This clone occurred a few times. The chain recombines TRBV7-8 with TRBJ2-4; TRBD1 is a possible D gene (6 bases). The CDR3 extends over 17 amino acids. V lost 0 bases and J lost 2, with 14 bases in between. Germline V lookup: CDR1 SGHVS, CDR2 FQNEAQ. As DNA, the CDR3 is TGTGCCAGCAGCTTAGCTGGAGGATGGGGGCCCAAAAACATTCAGTACTTC. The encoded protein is CASSLAGGWGPKNIQYF.

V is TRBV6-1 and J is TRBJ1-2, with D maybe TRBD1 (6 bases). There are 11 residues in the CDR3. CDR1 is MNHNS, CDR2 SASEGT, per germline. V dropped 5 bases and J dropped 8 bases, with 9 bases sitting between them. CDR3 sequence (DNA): TGTGCCAGCAGTACAGGGTGGGGCTACACCTTC. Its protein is CASSTGWGYTF.

The CDR3 here is CASSLLLQDGQETQYF. CDR3 coding DNA: TGTGCCAGCAGCTTGTTATTACAGGATGGGCAAGAGACCCAGTACTTC. V gene TRBV5-6 combines with J gene TRBJ2-5, with D possibly matching TRBD1 (5 bases). The CDR3 totals 16 residues. Trimming shortened V by 1 base and J by 2 bases, and 15 bases separated the two germline ends. From germline, CDR1 is SGHDT and CDR2 YYEEEE.

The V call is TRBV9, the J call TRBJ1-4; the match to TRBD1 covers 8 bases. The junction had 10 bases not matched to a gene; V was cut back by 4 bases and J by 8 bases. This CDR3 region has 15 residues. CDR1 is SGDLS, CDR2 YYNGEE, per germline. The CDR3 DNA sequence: TGTGCCAGCAGCCCCTTCGGACAGGGAGGCGAAAAACTGTTTTTT. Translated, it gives CASSPFGQGGEKLFF.

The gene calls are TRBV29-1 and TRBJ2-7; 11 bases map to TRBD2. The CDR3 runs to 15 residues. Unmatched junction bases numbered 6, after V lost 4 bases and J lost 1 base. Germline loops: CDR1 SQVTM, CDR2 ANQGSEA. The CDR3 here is CSVVGTSGLSYEQYF. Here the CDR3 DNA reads TGCAGCGTTGTCGGGACTAGCGGTCTGTCCTACGAGCAGTACTTC.

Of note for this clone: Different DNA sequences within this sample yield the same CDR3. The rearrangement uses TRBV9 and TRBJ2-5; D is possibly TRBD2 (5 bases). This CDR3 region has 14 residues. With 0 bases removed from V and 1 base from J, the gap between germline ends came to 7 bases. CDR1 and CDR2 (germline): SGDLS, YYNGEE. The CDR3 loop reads CASSVGGVQETQYF. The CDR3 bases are TGTGCCAGCAGCGTAGGGGGAGTCCAAGAGACCCAGTACTTC.

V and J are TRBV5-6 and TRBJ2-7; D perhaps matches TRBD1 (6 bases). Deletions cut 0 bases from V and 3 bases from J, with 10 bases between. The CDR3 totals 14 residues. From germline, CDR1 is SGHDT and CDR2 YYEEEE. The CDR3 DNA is TGTGCCAGCAGCTTGGATTACAGGGACTACGAGCAGTACTTC. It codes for CASSLDYRDYEQYF.

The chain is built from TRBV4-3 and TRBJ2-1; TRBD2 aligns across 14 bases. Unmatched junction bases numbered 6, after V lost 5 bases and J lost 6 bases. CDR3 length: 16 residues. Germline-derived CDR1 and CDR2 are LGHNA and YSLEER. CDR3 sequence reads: CASSEGLAGAPNEQFF. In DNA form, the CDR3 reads TGCGCCAGCAGCGAGGGACTAGCGGGAGCCCCCAATGAGCAGTTCTTC.

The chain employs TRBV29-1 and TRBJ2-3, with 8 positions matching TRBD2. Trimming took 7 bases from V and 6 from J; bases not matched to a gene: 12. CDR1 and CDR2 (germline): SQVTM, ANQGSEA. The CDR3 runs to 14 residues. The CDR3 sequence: CSAALAELLDTQYF. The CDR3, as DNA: TGCAGCGCGGCACTAGCGGAACTGTTGGATACGCAGTATTTT.

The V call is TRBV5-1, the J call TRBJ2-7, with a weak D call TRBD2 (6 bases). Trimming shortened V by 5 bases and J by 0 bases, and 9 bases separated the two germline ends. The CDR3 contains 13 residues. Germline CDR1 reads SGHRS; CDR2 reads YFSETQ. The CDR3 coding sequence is TGCGCCAGCAGAACCGGGGGCTCCTACGAGCAGTACTTC. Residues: CASRTGGSYEQYF.